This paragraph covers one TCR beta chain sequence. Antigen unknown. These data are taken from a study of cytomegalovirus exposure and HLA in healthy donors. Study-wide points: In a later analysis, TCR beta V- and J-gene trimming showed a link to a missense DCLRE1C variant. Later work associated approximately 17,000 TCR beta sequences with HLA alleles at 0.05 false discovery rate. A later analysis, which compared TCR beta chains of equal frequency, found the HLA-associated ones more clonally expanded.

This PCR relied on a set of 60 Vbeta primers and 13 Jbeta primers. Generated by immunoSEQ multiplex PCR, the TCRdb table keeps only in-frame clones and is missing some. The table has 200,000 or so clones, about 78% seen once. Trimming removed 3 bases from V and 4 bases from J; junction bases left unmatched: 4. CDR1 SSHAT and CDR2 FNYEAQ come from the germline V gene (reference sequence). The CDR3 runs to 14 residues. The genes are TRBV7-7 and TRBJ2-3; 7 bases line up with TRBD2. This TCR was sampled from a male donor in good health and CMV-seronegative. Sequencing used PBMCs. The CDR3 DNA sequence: TGTGCCAGCAGCTTGTGGGGGGGTGCAGATACGCAGTATTTT. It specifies CASSLWGGADTQYF. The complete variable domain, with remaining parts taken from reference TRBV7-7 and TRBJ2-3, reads GAGVSQSPRYKVTKRGQDVTLRCDPISSHATLYWYQQALGQGPEFLTYFNYEAQPDKSGLPSDRFSAERPEGSISTLTIQRTEQRDSAMYRCASSLWGGADTQYFGPGTRLTVL.